The source of this T cell receptor (beta chain) is a study of neurological immune-mediated disorders. The sample's time point: longitudinal time-point 3. From 2 million PBMCs stored at -80 C, the unsorted libraries were generated. MiXCR was run by TCRdb on the 5' RACE reads, yielding one entry per CDR3 protein. The sample has roughly 53,000 distinct CDR3 sequences, roughly 7.7% seen once; the top ten hold 1.5% to 2%. There are many counts of this clonotype. Germline CDR1 is PRHDT and CDR2 is FYEKMQ (reference sequence). The CDR3 runs 16 residues. The trim removed 5 bases at V and 1 base at J, leaving 5 bases unmatched.

Sample: PBMCs. The rearrangement joins TRBV13 to TRBJ2-5; TRBD2 matches 12 bases. This TCR was recovered from a woman aged 40-49 years in good health. The CDR3 coding sequence is TGTGCCAGCAGCATATTGACTAGCGGGGGCCAAGAGACCCAGTACTTC. Residues: CASSILTSGGQETQYF.